This TCR beta chain was recorded in a study of cytomegalovirus exposure and HLA in healthy donors. V lost 1 base and J lost 2; bases outside the gene matches: 5. Germline CDR1 reads LNHNV; CDR2 reads YYDKDF (reference sequence). The CDR3 extends over 16 amino acids. With 60 Vbeta and 13 Jbeta primers, the PCR was carried out. This table comes from immunoSEQ multiplex PCR, and its TCRdb copy is limited to in-frame clones, with some not included. The sample records about 120,000 clones, 70% to 80% being singletons. Sequenced material: PBMCs. V and J are TRBV15 and TRBJ2-5; 9 bases are shared with TRBD2. This TCR derives from a woman in her thirties or forties in good health and CMV-seropositive. The CDR3 sequence: CATSRGPTSGQETQYF. CDR3 bases: TGTGCCACCAGCAGAGGACCGACTAGCGGACAAGAGACCCAGTACTTC.